This entry features one T cell receptor beta chain sequence. Germline CDR1 is SEHNR and CDR2 is FQNEAQ (reference sequence). This CDR3 comprises 16 residues. V lost 5 bases and J lost 3, with 16 bases in between. The repertoire was sequenced with immunoSEQ multiplex PCR; TCRdb's copy has only in-frame clones and lacks some. Of over 25,000 clones listed, approximately 90% were seen once; the top ten hold under 2%. The data were obtained in a study of control samples from healthy donors and cancer patients. This chain uses TRBV7-9 with TRBJ1-4; D is ambiguous. This TCR came from a woman aged 40 to 55 with lung cancer. Sequencing was performed on PBMCs. This CDR3 is CASSELRETANEKLFF. The CDR3 region has the DNA TGTGCCAGCAGCGAACTGAGGGAAACGGCTAATGAAAAACTGTTTTTT.